This TCR beta chain was sequenced for a study of T cell responses to AZD1222 COVID-19 vaccine. In the study overall: Second doses that came at about 4 or about 12 weeks were put together.

With respect to this clone: The antigen remains unidentified.

The protocol was immunoSEQ multiplex PCR, while the TCRdb copy is restricted to in-frame clones and leaves out a portion. The repertoire consists of 110,000 to 150,000 clones, with roughly 92% occurring once and the leading ten covering around 1.5%. General study results and limits: Donors were largely white British and mainly female; clonal diversity was possibly underestimated. CD4 TCRs linked to vaccination spanned spike, dominating at 160-218 and 743-854. No repertoire was sampled before or during the peak T cell response, only after it.

Specimen: peripheral blood, collected on day 0 of AZD1222 vaccination. The receptor was isolated from an adult in good health.

CDR3 nucleotides: TGCGCCAGCAGTGAGTCGCGGGCTAGCAGTGGCAATGAGCAGTTCTTC. Amino acids: CASSESRASSGNEQFF. The rearrangement links TRBV10-2 to TRBJ2-1, with a possible D match to TRBD2 (5 bases). Per germline, CDR1 WSHSY and CDR2 SAAADI. The CDR3 sequence is 16 residues long. Trimming stripped 0 bases from V and 6 bases from J, with 15 bases between.